A selection of T cell receptor beta chains follows, all from one sample in a study of CD8+ T cells in alopecia areata. Here immunoSEQ multiplex PCR was the method, and the copy in TCRdb shows in-frame clones only, minus some. The sample holds about 180,000 clones, 58% seen once. Specimen: CD4+ T cells sorted from blood, collected at approximately week 55, from a patient treated with tofacitinib. The origin of the receptors is a human donor with alopecia areata. The CDR3 runs from the conserved cysteine through the conserved F or W. The order of the fields is D gene, clone size, J gene, V gene, CDR3 DNA, CDR3 protein. The D gene is left open where the match is weak. The size of a clone is reported for some rows only, either as once, few or many, or as a class for expanded clones.

TRBD2,NA,TRBJ2-5,TRBV5-1,TGCGCCAGCAGCTTGGAGACTAGCGGGGCTCCCCAGTACTTC,CASSLETSGAPQYF
TRBD1,once,TRBJ2-5,TRBV30,TGTGCCTGGAGTCGGGACAGGGGGCTCCAAGAGACCCAGTACTTC,CAWSRDRGLQETQYF
TRBD1,few,TRBJ1-2,TRBV27,TGTGCCAGCAGTCCCCGAGACAGGGGGCCCTATGGCTACACCTTC,CASSPRDRGPYGYTF
NA,NA,TRBJ2-1,TRBV2,TGTGCCAGCAGTGAAACCGGGTACAATGAGCAGTTCTTC,CASSETGYNEQFF
NA,NA,TRBJ2-7,TRBV30,TGTGCCTGGAGTGCGGGGCGGTACGAGCAGTACTTC,CAWSAGRYEQYF
NA,few,TRBJ2-7,TRBV6-1,TGTGCCACGGAATTCTCCTACGAGCAGTACTTC,CATEFSYEQYF
NA,few,TRBJ1-3,TRBV30,TGTGCCTGGACCAGGGGTTGGTCTGGAAACACCATATATTTT,CAWTRGWSGNTIYF
TRBD1,NA,TRBJ2-5,TRBV4-2,TGTGCCAGCAGCCTGCAGGGGGACCAAGAGACCCAGTACTTC,CASSLQGDQETQYF
NA,few,TRBJ1-1,TRBV27,TGTGCCAGCAGTCCACTTATCCCCACAGACGGGAACACTGAAGCTTTCTTT,CASSPLIPTDGNTEAFF
TRBD1,NA,TRBJ2-7,TRBV6-5,TGTGCCAGCAGTCCCGGGACAGGGCCTCCCTACGAGCAGTACTTC,CASSPGTGPPYEQYF
TRBD1,NA,TRBJ1-5,TRBV29-1,TGCAGCGTCGGGACAGGGAGTCAGCCCCAGCATTTT,CSVGTGSQPQHF
NA,NA,TRBJ1-4,TRBV29-1,TGCAGCGTTGCCGTTTTTGGGAAAGAACTGTTTTTT,CSVAVFGKELFF